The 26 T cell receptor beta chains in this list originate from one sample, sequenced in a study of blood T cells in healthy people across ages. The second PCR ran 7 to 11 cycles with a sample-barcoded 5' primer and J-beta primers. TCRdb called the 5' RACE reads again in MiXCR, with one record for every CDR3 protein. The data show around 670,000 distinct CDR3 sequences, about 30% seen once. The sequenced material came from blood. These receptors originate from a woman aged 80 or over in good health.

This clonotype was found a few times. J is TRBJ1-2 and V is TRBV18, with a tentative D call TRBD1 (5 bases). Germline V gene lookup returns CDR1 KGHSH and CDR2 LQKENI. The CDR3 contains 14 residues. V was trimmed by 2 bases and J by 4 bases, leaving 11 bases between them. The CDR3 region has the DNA TGTGCCAGCTCACCAGAGGGGTCGGGCTATGGCTACACCTTC. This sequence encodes CASSPEGSGYGYTF.

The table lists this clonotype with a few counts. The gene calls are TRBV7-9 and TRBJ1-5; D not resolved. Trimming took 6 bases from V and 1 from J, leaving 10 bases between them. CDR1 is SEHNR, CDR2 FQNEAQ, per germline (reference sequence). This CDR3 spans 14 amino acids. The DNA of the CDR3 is TGTGCCAGCAGATTGGACGGAAGCAATCAGCCCCAGCATTTT. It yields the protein CASRLDGSNQPQHF. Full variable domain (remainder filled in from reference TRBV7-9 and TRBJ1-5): DTGVSQNPRHKITKRGQNVTFRCDPISEHNRLYWYRQTLGQGPEFLTYFQNEAQLEKSRLLSDRFSAERPKGSFSTLEIQRTEQGDSAMYLCASRLDGSNQPQHFGDGTRLSIL.

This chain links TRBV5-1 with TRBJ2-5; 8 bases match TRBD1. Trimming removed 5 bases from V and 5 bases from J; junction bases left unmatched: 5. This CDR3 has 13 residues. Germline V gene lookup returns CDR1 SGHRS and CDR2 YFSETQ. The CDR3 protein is CASSQGASETQYF. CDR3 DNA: TGCGCCAGCAGTCAGGGGGCCTCGGAGACCCAGTACTTC.

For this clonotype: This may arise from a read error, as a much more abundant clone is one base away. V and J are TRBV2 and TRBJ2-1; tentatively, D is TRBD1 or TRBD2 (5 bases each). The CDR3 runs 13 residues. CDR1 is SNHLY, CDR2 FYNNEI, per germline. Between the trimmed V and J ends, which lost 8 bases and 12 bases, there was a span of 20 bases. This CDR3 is CASLAGPLGVQFF. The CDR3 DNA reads TGTGCCAGCCTCGCGGGCCCCCTGGGGGTGCAGTTCTTC.

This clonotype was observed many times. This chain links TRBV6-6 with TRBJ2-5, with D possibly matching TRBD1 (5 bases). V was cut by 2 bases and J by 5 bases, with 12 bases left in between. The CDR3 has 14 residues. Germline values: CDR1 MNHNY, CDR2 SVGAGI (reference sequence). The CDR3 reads CASSYRGSLETQYF. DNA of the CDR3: TGTGCCAGCAGTTACAGGGGCAGTCTTGAGACCCAGTACTTC.

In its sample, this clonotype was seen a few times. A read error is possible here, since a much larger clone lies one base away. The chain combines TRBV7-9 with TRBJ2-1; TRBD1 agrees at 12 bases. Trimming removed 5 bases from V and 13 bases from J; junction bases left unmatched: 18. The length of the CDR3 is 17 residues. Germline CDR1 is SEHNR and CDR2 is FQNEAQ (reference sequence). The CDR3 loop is CASSPRDRGRSGSAQFF. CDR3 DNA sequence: TGTGCCAGCAGCCCCAGGGACAGGGGGCGATCAGGATCAGCCCAGTTCTTC.

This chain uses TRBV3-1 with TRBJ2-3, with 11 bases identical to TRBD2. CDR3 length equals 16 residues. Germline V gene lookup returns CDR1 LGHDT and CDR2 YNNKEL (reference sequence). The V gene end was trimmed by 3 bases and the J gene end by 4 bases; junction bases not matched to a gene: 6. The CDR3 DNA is TGTGCCAGCAGCCAGAATAGACTAGCGGGGCCAGATACGCAGTATTTT. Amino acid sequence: CASSQNRLAGPDTQYF.

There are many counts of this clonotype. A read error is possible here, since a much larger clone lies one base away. The CDR3 DNA sequence: TGCAGTGCCGACCCCGGGACAGGGTGGGACATTCAGTACTTC. Amino acid sequence: CSADPGTGWDIQYF. The chain is built from TRBV20-1 and TRBJ2-4, with 9 bases aligning to TRBD1. The CDR3 consists of 14 residues. Germline trimming cut 6 bases from V and 8 bases from J; bases unmatched to any gene: 11. The germline CDR1 and CDR2 sequences are DFQATT and SNEGSKA (reference sequence).

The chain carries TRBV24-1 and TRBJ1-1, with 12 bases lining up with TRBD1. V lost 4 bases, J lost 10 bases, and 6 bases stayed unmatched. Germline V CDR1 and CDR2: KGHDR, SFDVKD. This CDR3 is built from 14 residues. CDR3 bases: TGTGCCACCAGTGACTGGGACAGGGGGCCTGGAGCTTTCTTT. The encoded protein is CATSDWDRGPGAFF.

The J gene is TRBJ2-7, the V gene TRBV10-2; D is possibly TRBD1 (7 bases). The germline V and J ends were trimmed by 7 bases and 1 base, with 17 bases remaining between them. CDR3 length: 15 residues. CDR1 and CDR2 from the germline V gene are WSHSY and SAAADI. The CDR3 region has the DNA TGCGCCAGCAAACAAAACGCGGGACAGTCCTACGAGCAGTACTTC. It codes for CASKQNAGQSYEQYF.

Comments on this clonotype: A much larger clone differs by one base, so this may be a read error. The DNA of the CDR3 is TGTGCCAGCTCACAGGGACTAGCGGGGGGACCCTACAATGAGCAGTACTTC. It translates to CASSQGLAGGPYNEQYF. This chain uses TRBV18 with TRBJ2-1, with TRBD2 matching over 15 bases. Gene TRBJ2-7 matches the end of the DNA better, so the J call may be wrong. The CDR3 totals 17 residues. The germline V gene has CDR1 KGHSH and CDR2 LQKENI.

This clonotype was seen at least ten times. DNA for the CDR3: TGTGCCAGCAGTCCCGGCCACCGTTCGACAGGGGTCAAAAGCTCCTACAATGAGCAGTTCTTC. Residues: CASSPGHRSTGVKSSYNEQFF. The V gene is TRBV6-1, the J gene TRBJ2-1; 8 positions agree with TRBD1. CDR3 length: 21 residues. Germline CDR1 is MNHNS and CDR2 is SASEGT. Trimming removed 5 bases from V and 0 bases from J; junction bases left unmatched: 21.

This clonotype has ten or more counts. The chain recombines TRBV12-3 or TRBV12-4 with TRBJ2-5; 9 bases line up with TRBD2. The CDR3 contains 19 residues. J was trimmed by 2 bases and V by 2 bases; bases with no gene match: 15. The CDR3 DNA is TGTGCCAGCAGTTTATTCGTGGCTAGCGGGGCACCCCTGCAAGAGACCCAGTACTTC. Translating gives CASSLFVASGAPLQETQYF.

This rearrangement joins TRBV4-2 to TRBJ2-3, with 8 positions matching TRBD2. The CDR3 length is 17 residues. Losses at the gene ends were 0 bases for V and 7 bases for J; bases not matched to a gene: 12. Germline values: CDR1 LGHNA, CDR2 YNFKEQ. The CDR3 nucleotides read TGTGCCAGCAGCCAAGATGGGGGGACGGGGGGGCGAAATACGCAGTATTTT. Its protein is CASSQDGGTGGRNTQYF.

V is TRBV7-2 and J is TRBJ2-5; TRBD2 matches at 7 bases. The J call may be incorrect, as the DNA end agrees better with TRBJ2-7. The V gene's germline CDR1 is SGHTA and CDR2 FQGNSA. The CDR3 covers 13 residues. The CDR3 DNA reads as TGTGCCAGCAGCTTTTTAGCGGGCTACGAGCAGTACTTC. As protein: CASSFLAGYEQYF.

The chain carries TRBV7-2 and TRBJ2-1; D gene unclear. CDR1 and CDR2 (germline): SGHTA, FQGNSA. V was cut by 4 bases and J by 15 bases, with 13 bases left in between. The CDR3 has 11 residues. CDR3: CASSYNSEPFF. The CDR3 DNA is TGTGCCAGCAGCTATAACTCCGAACCGTTCTTC.

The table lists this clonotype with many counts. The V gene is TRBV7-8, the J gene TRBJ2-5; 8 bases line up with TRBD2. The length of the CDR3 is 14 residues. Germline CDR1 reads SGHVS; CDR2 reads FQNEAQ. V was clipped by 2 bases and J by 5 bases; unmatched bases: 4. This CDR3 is CASSLRTSSETQYF. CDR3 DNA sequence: TGTGCCAGCAGCTTACGGACTAGCTCGGAGACCCAGTACTTC.

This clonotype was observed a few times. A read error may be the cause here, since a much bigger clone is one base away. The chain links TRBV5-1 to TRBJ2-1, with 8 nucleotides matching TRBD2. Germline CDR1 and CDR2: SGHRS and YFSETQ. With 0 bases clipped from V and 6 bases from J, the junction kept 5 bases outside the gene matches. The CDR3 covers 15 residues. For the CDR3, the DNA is TGCGCCAGCAGCTTGGACGGGGGGGGGCGCAATGAGCAGTTCTTC. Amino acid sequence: CASSLDGGGRNEQFF.

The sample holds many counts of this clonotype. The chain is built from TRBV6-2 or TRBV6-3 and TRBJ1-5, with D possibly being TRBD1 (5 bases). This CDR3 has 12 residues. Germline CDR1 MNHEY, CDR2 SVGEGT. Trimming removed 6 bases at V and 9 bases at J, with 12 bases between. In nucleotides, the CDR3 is TGTGCCAGCAGCTACGGGGGGTTGCCCCAGCATTTT. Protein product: CASSYGGLPQHF.

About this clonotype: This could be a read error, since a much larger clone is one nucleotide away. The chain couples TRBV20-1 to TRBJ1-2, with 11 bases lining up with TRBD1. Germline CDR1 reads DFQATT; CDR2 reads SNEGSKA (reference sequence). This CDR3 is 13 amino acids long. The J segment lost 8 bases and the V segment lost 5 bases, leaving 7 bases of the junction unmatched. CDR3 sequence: CSAPRDRGIGYTF. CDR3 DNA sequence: TGCAGTGCTCCCCGGGACAGGGGGATCGGCTACACCTTC.

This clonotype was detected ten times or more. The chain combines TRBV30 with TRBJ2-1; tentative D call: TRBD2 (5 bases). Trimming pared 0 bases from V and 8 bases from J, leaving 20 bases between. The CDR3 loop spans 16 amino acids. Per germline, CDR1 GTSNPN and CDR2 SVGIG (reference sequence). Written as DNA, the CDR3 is TGTGCCTGGAGTGTCCCTCGGACTCCCCGCCGCGATGAGCAGTTCTTC. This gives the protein CAWSVPRTPRRDEQFF.

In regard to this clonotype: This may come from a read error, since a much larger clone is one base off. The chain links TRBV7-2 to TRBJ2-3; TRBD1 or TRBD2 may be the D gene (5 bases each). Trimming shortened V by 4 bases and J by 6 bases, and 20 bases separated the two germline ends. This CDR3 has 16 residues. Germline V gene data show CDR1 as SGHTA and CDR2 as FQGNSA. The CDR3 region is CASSYGASLVPDTQYF. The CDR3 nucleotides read TGTGCCAGCAGCTATGGGGCTAGCCTCGTTCCCGATACGCAGTATTTT.

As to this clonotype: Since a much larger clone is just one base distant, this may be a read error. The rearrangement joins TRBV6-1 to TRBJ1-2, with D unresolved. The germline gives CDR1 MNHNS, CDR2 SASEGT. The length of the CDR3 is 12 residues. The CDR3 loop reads CACSEYHGGYTF. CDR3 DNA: TGTGCCTGCAGTGAATATCATGGTGGCTACACCTTC.

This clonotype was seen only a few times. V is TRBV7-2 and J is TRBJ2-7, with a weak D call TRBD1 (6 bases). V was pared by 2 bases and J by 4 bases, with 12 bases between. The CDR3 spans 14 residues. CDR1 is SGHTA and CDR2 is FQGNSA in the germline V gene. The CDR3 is CASSLSGVGYEQYF. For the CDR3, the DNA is TGTGCCAGCAGCTTATCAGGGGTGGGGTACGAGCAGTACTTC.

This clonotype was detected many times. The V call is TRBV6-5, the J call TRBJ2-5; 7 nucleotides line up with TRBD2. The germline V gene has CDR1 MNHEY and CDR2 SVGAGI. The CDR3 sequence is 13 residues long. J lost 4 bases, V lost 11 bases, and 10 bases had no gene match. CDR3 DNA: TGTGCCGGGGGAGCGGGGCCTCGAGAGACCCAGTACTTC. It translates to CAGGAGPRETQYF.

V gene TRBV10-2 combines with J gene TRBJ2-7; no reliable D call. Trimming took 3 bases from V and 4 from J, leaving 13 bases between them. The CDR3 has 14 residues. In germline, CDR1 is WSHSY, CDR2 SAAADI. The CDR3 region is CASSDRRRQYEQYF. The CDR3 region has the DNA TGCGCCAGCAGTGACCGCCGAAGGCAATACGAGCAGTACTTC.